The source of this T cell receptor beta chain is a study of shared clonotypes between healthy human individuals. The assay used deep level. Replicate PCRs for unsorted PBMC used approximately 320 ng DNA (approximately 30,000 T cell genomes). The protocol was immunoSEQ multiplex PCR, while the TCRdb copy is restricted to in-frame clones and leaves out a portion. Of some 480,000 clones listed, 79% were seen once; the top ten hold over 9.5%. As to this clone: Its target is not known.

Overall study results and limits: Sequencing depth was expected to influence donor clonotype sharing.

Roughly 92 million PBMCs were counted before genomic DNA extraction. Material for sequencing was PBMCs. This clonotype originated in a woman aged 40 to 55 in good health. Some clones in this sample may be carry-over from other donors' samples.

The CDR3 DNA reads as TGTGCCAGTAGTATAGGCGGGCTAGCGGGAACAGAGACCCAGTACTTC. Its protein is CASSIGGLAGTETQYF. The chain combines TRBV19 with TRBJ2-5; 9 bases are shared with TRBD2. The ends lost 1 base at V and 4 bases at J; junction bases unmatched: 7. The CDR3 totals 16 residues. The germline CDR1 and CDR2 sequences are LNHDA and SQIVND (reference sequence).